This TCR beta chain was captured by sequencing in a study of T cells in Graves' hyperthyroidism and ophthalmopathy. Study-wide points: Most thyroid clonotypes expanded above 0.001 appeared in blood too.

The germline CDR1 and CDR2 sequences are WSHSY and SAAADI. The CDR3 totals 15 residues. V lost 6 bases and J lost 0, with 12 bases in between. A note on this clonotype: Antigen specificity is unknown.

Authors of the study amplified TCR beta CDR3 regions from RNA transcripts. A set of HTBI primers served as the primers for a first-round RT-PCR of the TCR CDR3. TCRdb reanalysed the multiplex PCR reads using MiXCR and keeps one entry per CDR3 protein. The sample has around 420,000 distinct CDR3 sequences; roughly 13% are singletons. Sequencing was done on a sample of blood. The V gene is TRBV10-2, the J gene TRBJ1-5, with D perhaps matching TRBD1 (5 bases). This receptor was taken from a woman between 18 and 29 years old with Graves' hyperthyroidism. CDR3 protein: CASSPGRASNQPQHF. In nucleotides, the CDR3 is TGCGCCAGCAGCCCGGGACGGGCTAGCAATCAGCCCCAGCATTTT.